The 21 T cell receptor beta chains in this list originate from one sample, sequenced in a study of cytomegalovirus exposure and HLA in healthy donors. PCR primers comprised 60 Vbeta and 13 Jbeta primers. Repertoires were generated with immunoSEQ multiplex PCR, while TCRdb's copy carries only in-frame clones and drops some. The sample records 150,000 to 200,000 clones, over 70% being singletons. Sequenced material: PBMCs. These receptors were collected from a woman aged 35 to 49 in good health and CMV-seronegative.

This clone was recorded a few times. This chain uses TRBV6-6 with TRBJ1-5; TRBD1 might be the D (6 bases). Germline V gene lookup returns CDR1 MNHNY and CDR2 SVGAGI (reference sequence). This CDR3 is built from 13 residues. Trimming took off 7 bases at V and 5 bases at J, with 12 bases between the two ends. This CDR3 is CASNRAIYQPQHF. The CDR3, as DNA: TGTGCCAGCAACAGGGCTATCTATCAGCCCCAGCATTTT.

The chain employs TRBV9 and TRBJ2-5; tentatively, D is TRBD2 (5 bases). V lost 3 bases to trimming and J lost 4 bases, with 10 bases between them. The CDR3 sequence is 13 residues long. CDR1 is SGDLS, CDR2 YYNGEE, per germline. As DNA, the CDR3 is TGTGCCAGCAGCGCACTAGGGCGAGAGACCCAGTACTTC. The encoded protein is CASSALGRETQYF.

The chain carries TRBV19 and TRBJ2-2, with 7 bases lining up with TRBD2. There are 14 residues in the CDR3. J gave up 2 bases and V 8 bases, and 5 bases lay outside the gene matches. Germline V gene sequence: CDR1 LNHDA, CDR2 SQIVND (reference sequence). This chain's CDR3 is CASFERGNTGELFF. The CDR3, as DNA: TGTGCCAGTTTCGAGCGGGGCAACACCGGGGAGCTGTTTTTT.

This rearrangement joins TRBV11-3 to TRBJ2-1, with D tentatively TRBD2 (6 bases). Germline-derived CDR1 and CDR2 are SGHNT and YENEEA. This CDR3 spans 16 amino acids. The germline V and J ends were trimmed by 1 base and 6 bases, with 16 bases remaining between them. For the CDR3, the DNA is TGTGCCAGCAGCTTAGGACCGGGACTGGCCATCAATGAGCAGTTCTTC. This gives the protein CASSLGPGLAINEQFF.

The chain has TRBV11-2 and TRBJ2-5; 11 bases are shared with TRBD2. The J segment lost 3 bases and the V segment lost 5 bases, leaving 11 bases of the junction unmatched. Per germline, CDR1 SGHAT and CDR2 FQNNGV. The length of the CDR3 is 17 residues. This CDR3 reads CASSIRLAGIRKETQYF. The CDR3 nucleotides are TGTGCCAGCAGCATTAGACTAGCGGGAATTCGGAAAGAGACCCAGTACTTC.

The chain couples TRBV6-6 to TRBJ1-6, with D tentatively TRBD1 (5 bases). Per the germline V gene, CDR1 is MNHNY and CDR2 is SVGAGI (reference sequence). Trimming cost V 8 bases and J 7 bases, with 15 bases left between them. CDR3 length: 14 residues. The CDR3 is CASGAGVRNSPLHF. The CDR3 DNA is TGTGCCAGCGGGGCCGGAGTGAGGAATTCACCCCTCCACTTT.

The chain uses TRBV9 and TRBJ1-1, with D maybe TRBD1 (5 bases). The germline CDR1 and CDR2 sequences are SGDLS and YYNGEE. The CDR3 spans 14 residues. V was cut by 4 bases and J by 4 bases, with 14 bases left in between. The CDR3 spells CASSKQEGSTEAFF. The DNA of the CDR3 is TGTGCCAGCAGCAAACAGGAGGGGAGCACTGAAGCTTTCTTT.

Note on this clone: The junction departs from the called germline gene at one end, perhaps through a read error. This sequence joins TRBV20-1 and TRBJ1-1; D unresolved. CDR1 and CDR2 (germline): DFQATT, SNEGSKA (reference sequence). This CDR3 has 10 residues. The CDR3 is CSARDPRVLF. CDR3 nucleotides: TGCAGTGCTAGAGATCCTAGAGTACTCTTT.

This clone was recorded only once. The CDR3 region is CASSRQNQPQHF. CDR3 DNA sequence: TGTGCCAGTAGTCGACAGAATCAGCCCCAGCATTTT. This chain joins TRBV19 and TRBJ1-5; TRBD1 is a possible D gene (5 bases). CDR1 is LNHDA and CDR2 is SQIVND in the germline V gene (reference sequence). This CDR3 comprises 12 residues. Trimming stripped 5 bases from V and 4 bases from J, with 6 bases between.

In DNA form, the CDR3 reads TGCAGCGTGAGTCCCCCCCATAACTCCTACGAGCAGTACTTC. It yields the protein CSVSPPHNSYEQYF. This rearrangement joins TRBV29-1 to TRBJ2-7; D is ambiguous. V was cut by 6 bases and J by 0 bases, with 15 bases left in between. There are 14 residues in the CDR3. CDR1 and CDR2 from the germline V gene are SQVTM and ANQGSEA.

The gene calls are TRBV5-1 and TRBJ2-7; no reliable D call. The V gene's germline CDR1 is SGHRS and CDR2 YFSETQ. This CDR3 comprises 13 residues. V was clipped by 0 bases and J by 3 bases, with 7 bases between them. The CDR3 region is CASSLAQYYEQYF. CDR3 coding DNA: TGCGCCAGCAGCTTGGCCCAGTACTACGAGCAGTACTTC.

The V and J genes are TRBV9 and TRBJ2-6, with D perhaps matching TRBD2 (7 bases). The CDR3 spans 17 residues. Trimming took off 0 bases at V and 0 bases at J, with 10 bases between the two ends. Germline V gives CDR1 SGDLS, CDR2 YYNGEE. The DNA of the CDR3 is TGTGCCAGCAGCGTAGGGGGAGGGGGCTCTGGGGCCAACGTCCTGACTTTC. Protein sequence: CASSVGGGGSGANVLTF.

The table lists this clone with a few counts. V is TRBV15 and J is TRBJ2-3, with 8 bases lining up with TRBD1. CDR1 and CDR2 (germline): LNHNV, YYDKDF (reference sequence). The CDR3 is made up of 13 amino acids. Trimming took 9 bases from V and 0 from J; bases not matched to a gene: 2. DNA of the CDR3: TGTGCCACGGGGGACAGGAGCACAGATACGCAGTATTTT. Its translation: CATGDRSTDTQYF.

V gene TRBV7-2 combines with J gene TRBJ1-2; 8 nucleotides line up with TRBD1. This CDR3 contains 16 residues. Germline CDR1 and CDR2: SGHTA and FQGNSA. Losses at the gene ends were 5 bases for V and 4 bases for J; bases not matched to a gene: 12. CDR3 protein: CASSANAGGPPYGYTF. CDR3 DNA sequence: TGTGCCAGCAGCGCAAACGCAGGGGGCCCCCCCTATGGCTACACCTTC.

The rearrangement joins TRBV30 to TRBJ2-1; 12 positions agree with TRBD2. Germline V gene data show CDR1 as GTSNPN and CDR2 as SVGIG (reference sequence). The CDR3 runs to 15 residues. The J segment lost 9 bases and the V segment lost 0 bases, leaving 6 bases of the junction unmatched. The CDR3 DNA is TGTGCCTGGAGTGTAGGGCTAGCGGGGGGGCGTGAGCAGTTCTTC. Amino acid sequence: CAWSVGLAGGREQFF.

This clone was seen only a few times. CDR3 coding DNA: TGTGCCTGGACGGGGGAATACGAGCAGTACTTC. Its protein product is CAWTGEYEQYF. The chain combines TRBV30 with TRBJ2-7; D perhaps matches TRBD2 (6 bases). The ends were cut back, 4 bases at V and 4 bases at J, with 8 bases in the middle. This CDR3 contains 11 residues. Germline-derived CDR1 and CDR2 are GTSNPN and SVGIG (reference sequence). The full variable domain, in which reference TRBV30 and TRBJ2-7 provide the parts outside the CDR3, is SQTIHQWPATLVQPVGSPLSLECTVEGTSNPNLYWYRQAAGRGLQLLFYSVGIGQISSEVPQNLSASRPQDRQFILSSKKLLLSDSGFYLCAWTGEYEQYFGPGTRLTVT.

This clone showed up just once. The gene calls are TRBV7-9 and TRBJ2-5; no clear D gene. The J call may be incorrect, as the DNA end agrees better with TRBJ2-7. The length of the CDR3 is 15 residues. Germline-derived CDR1 and CDR2 are SEHNR and FQNEAQ (reference sequence). The CDR3 protein is CASSLAQAFSYEQYF. CDR3 nucleotides: TGTGCCAGCAGCTTAGCGCAGGCTTTCTCCTACGAGCAGTACTTC.

Comments on this clone: One end of the junction fails to match germline, which may point to a read error. V gene TRBV11-2 combines with J gene TRBJ2-5; D may be TRBD1 (6 bases). The germline V gene has CDR1 SGHAT and CDR2 FQNNGV. The CDR3 spans 13 residues. The chain's CDR3 is CASSSNREETQYF. In nucleotides, the CDR3 is TGCGCCAGCAGCTCGAACAGGGAGGAGACCCAGTACTTC.

The V gene is TRBV5-4, the J gene TRBJ2-7, with 8 bases identical to TRBD1. The CDR3 has 15 amino acids. Germline V lookup: CDR1 SGHNT, CDR2 YYREEE (reference sequence). The V and J ends lost 2 bases and 3 bases, in that order; junction bases with no gene match: 7. CDR3 residues: CASSFETGVGYEQYF. The CDR3 DNA reads as TGTGCCAGCAGCTTCGAGACAGGGGTCGGCTACGAGCAGTACTTC.

With regard to this clone: The same CDR3 is also encoded by other DNA sequences in this sample. This rearrangement joins TRBV19 to TRBJ1-5; D remains unclear. Germline V gene data show CDR1 as LNHDA and CDR2 as SQIVND (reference sequence). CDR3 length: 14 amino acids. V lost 2 bases, J lost 0 bases, and 5 bases lay in between. This CDR3 reads CASSISHSNQPQHF. DNA of the CDR3: TGTGCCAGTAGTATAAGCCATAGCAATCAGCCCCAGCATTTT. Full variable domain (missing parts from reference TRBV19 and TRBJ1-5): DGGITQSPKYLFRKEGQNVTLSCEQNLNHDAMYWYRQDPGQGLRLIYYSQIVNDFQKGDIAEGYSVSREKKESFPLTVTSAQKNPTAFYLCASSISHSNQPQHFGDGTRLSIL.

This chain uses TRBV4-1 with TRBJ1-2; TRBD1 matches 9 bases. Looked up from germline, CDR1 is MGHRA and CDR2 is YSYEKL. Trimming took 3 bases from V and 2 from J; bases not matched to a gene: 7. The CDR3 sequence is 16 residues long. The CDR3 region has the DNA TGCGCCAGCAGCCAGCCGACAGGGGGATGGAACTATGGCTACACCTTC. Protein product: CASSQPTGGWNYGYTF.